This is a list of T cell receptor beta chains from one sample in a study of metastatic and nonmetastatic thyroid tumors. TCRdb reassembled clones from the PCR reads with MiXCR. The table includes about 3,500 clones, 35% to 40% detected once. Source material: adjacent normal tissue. These receptors all stem from a female donor with papillary thyroid cancer or a benign thyroid nodule (not recorded which). Some clones in this sample may be carry-over from other donors' samples. Both conserved end residues are part of each CDR3. The D gene is left open where the match is weak. Clone size, where shown, is once, few, many, or a class for clones that have expanded.

D	V	J	size	CDR3	DNA
NA	TRBV12-3/TRBV12-4	TRBJ1-2	NA	CASRGQVEGYTF	TGTGCCAGCAGGGGACAAGTGGAGGGCTACACCTTC
TRBD2	TRBV9	TRBJ2-5	few	CASSVATLAGGRGETQYF	TGTGCCAGCAGCGTAGCAACTCTAGCGGGAGGCCGAGGAGAGACCCAGTACTTC
TRBD1	TRBV2	TRBJ1-2	NA	CAGYRGNNYGYTF	TGTGCCGGCTACAGGGGAAATAACTATGGCTACACCTTC
NA	TRBV10-3	TRBJ2-7	NA	CAISQQGDFGEQYF	TGTGCCATCAGTCAGCAGGGAGACTTCGGCGAGCAGTACTTC
TRBD1	TRBV6-1	TRBJ2-2	NA	CAVQGTLTGELFF	TGTGCCGTACAGGGGACCTTAACCGGGGAGCTGTTTTTT
NA	TRBV11-2	TRBJ2-5	NA	CASSCGGGLETQYF	TGTGCCAGCAGCTGCGGTGGGGGTTTGGAGACCCAGTACTTC
NA	TRBV6-1	TRBJ2-7	NA	CASSEAYRTREQYF	TGTGCCAGCAGTGAAGCATATCGCACACGCGAGCAGTACTTC
TRBD2	TRBV9	TRBJ2-1	NA	CASSVGVAGGPPDEQFF	TGTGCCAGCAGCGTCGGGGTAGCGGGAGGGCCTCCGGATGAGCAGTTCTTC
NA	TRBV11-3	TRBJ1-3	few	CASSLDGTRGNTIYF	TGTGCCAGCAGCTTAGACGGGACGCGGGGAAACACCATATATTTT
NA	TRBV6-2/TRBV6-3	TRBJ1-1	few	CASSYSGVGGTEAFF	TGTGCCAGCAGTTACTCCGGGGTGGGCGGCACTGAAGCTTTCTTT
NA	TRBV5-4	TRBJ1-2	NA	CASSLAGRVGGYTF	TGTGCCAGCAGCTTGGCCGGCAGGGTGGGTGGCTACACCTTC
TRBD1	TRBV6-1	TRBJ2-5	few	CASSEGTGPEGTQYF	TGTGCCAGCAGTGAAGGGACAGGGCCCGAGGGGACCCAGTACTTC
TRBD2	TRBV11-2	TRBJ2-3	NA	CASSLGPSGRAANTQYF	TGTGCCAGCAGCTTAGGTCCTAGCGGGAGGGCCGCGAATACGCAGTATTTT
TRBD1	TRBV24-1	TRBJ2-2	few	CATSGGTGRGELFF	TGTGCCACCAGTGGGGGGACAGGTCGCGGGGAGCTGTTTTTT
NA	TRBV27	TRBJ2-1	few	CASSPRQVHNEQFF	TGTGCCAGCAGTCCCCGTCAGGTTCACAATGAGCAGTTCTTC
NA	TRBV4-3	TRBJ2-2	NA	CASSQDRIGELFF	TGCGCCAGCAGCCAAGATCGGATAGGGGAGCTGTTTTTT
NA	TRBV5-1	TRBJ1-1	once	CASSLGPGGTEAFF	TGCGCCAGCAGCTTGGGGCCCGGTGGCACTGAAGCTTTCTTT
NA	TRBV6-5	TRBJ2-2	few	CASSYSYRDTGGLFF	TGTGCCAGCAGTTACTCCTACAGGGACACCGGGGGGCTGTTTTTT